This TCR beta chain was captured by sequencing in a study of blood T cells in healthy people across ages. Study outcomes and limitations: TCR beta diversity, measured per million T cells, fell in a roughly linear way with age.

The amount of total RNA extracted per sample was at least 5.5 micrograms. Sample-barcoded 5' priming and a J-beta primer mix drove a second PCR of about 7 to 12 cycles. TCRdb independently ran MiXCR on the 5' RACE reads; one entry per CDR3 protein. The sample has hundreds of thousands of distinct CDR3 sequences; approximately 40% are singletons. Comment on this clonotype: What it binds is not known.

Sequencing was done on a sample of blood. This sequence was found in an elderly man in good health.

The CDR3 here is CASSVPLTGTDTQYF. In DNA form, the CDR3 reads TGTGCCAGCAGCGTACCCCTCACAGGGACAGATACGCAGTATTTT. The rearrangement joins TRBV9 to TRBJ2-3; possibly TRBD1 for D (6 bases). Trimming pared 1 base from V and 3 bases from J, leaving 12 bases between. CDR1 is SGDLS and CDR2 is YYNGEE in the germline V gene. The CDR3 runs 15 residues.